The rows below give T cell receptor beta chains drawn from one sample of a study of blood T cells in healthy people across ages. TCRdb analysed the 5' RACE reads with MiXCR anew, one entry per CDR3 protein. The sample records about 1.5 million distinct CDR3 sequences, 40% to 45% being singletons. Sequenced: blood. The origin of the receptors is a woman in her late teens or twenties in good health. CDR3s include the opening cysteine and the closing phenylalanine or tryptophan. D genes are given only for firm matches. Some rows have no size entry. The others give once, few or many, or a class for an expanded clone.

>TRBJ1-2|TRBD1|-|TRBV6-2/TRBV6-3
TGTGCCAGCAGGGGACAGGGAAGAGACTATGGCTACACCTTC
CASRGQGRDYGYTF
>TRBJ2-7|TRBD2|-|TRBV29-1
TGCAGCGTTACCGGGGCTAGCGGGGGGGTTGAGCAGTACTTC
CSVTGASGGVEQYF
>TRBJ2-3|TRBD2|few|TRBV9
TGTGCCAGCAGCGAAAACCTAGCGGGAGGGGTCACAGATACGCAGTATTTT
CASSENLAGGVTDTQYF
>TRBJ1-1|-|-|TRBV7-2
TGTGCCAGCAGCTTTTACGGCTGGCGAGCTTTCTTT
CASSFYGWRAFF
>TRBJ2-1|TRBD2|many|TRBV10-3
TGTGCCATCAGCTCTCTTAGCGGGGGGGCCTCCAATGAGCAGTTCTTC
CAISSLSGGASNEQFF
>TRBJ2-1|TRBD2|few|TRBV6-5
TGTGCCAGCAGTTACGATCAGTGGCGGGGGGCCTACTCCTACAATGAGCAGTTCTTC
CASSYDQWRGAYSYNEQFF
>TRBJ1-6|-|-|TRBV6-5
TGTGCCAGCAGTTCCCGGGACCCCAATTCACCCCTCCACTTT
CASSSRDPNSPLHF
>TRBJ1-1|-|few|TRBV20-1
TGCAGTGCTAACAGGGATTACACTGAAGCTTTCTTT
CSANRDYTEAFF
>TRBJ1-3|-|-|TRBV20-1
TGCAGTGCTAGAGTGCCCCGGCTAAGCTCTGGAAACACCATATATTTT
CSARVPRLSSGNTIYF
>TRBJ1-6|-|-|TRBV7-9
TGTGCCAGCAGCTTAGTCTCCGGGGCTAGTAATTCACCCCTCCACTTT
CASSLVSGASNSPLHF
>TRBJ2-1|-|-|TRBV29-1
TGCGGCGGCGCCCTTTACAATGAGCAGTTCTTC
CGGALYNEQFF
>TRBJ1-6|-|few|TRBV29-1
TGCAGCGTGAAAGGGCAGGGTCTAAATTCACCCCTCCACTTT
CSVKGQGLNSPLHF
>TRBJ2-7|-|-|TRBV6-5
TGTGCCAGCAGTTACCTGTGGGGTCAAGGGGGCTACGAGCAGTACTTC
CASSYLWGQGGYEQYF
>TRBJ2-3|-|-|TRBV27
TGTGCCAGCAGTTTATATCGGGCTAGCACAGATACGCAGTATTTT
CASSLYRASTDTQYF
>TRBJ1-5|-|-|TRBV6-2/TRBV6-3
TGTGCCAGCAGTTACGAGGGCGGGACCAATCAGCCCCAGCATTTT
CASSYEGGTNQPQHF
>TRBJ2-1|-|-|TRBV27
TGTGCCAGCAGCAACGTAGCTAGCGGAGGGGGTGAGCAGTTCTTC
CASSNVASGGGEQFF
>TRBJ1-2|TRBD1|-|TRBV27
TGTGCCAGCAGTTTATCCGCAGGGGGGGCCCTAAACTATGGCTACACCTTC
CASSLSAGGALNYGYTF
>TRBJ1-1|-|-|TRBV6-5
TGTGCCAGCAGTTACGATCGGGGTGACACTGAAGCTTTCTTT
CASSYDRGDTEAFF
>TRBJ1-2|-|few|TRBV12-3/TRBV12-4
TGTGCCAGCAGTGTCTGGGCCTTAGTCTACACCTTC
CASSVWALVYTF
>TRBJ2-2|-|-|TRBV27
TGTGCCAGCAGTTCTATCTACGAATACACCGGGGAGCTGTTTTTT
CASSSIYEYTGELFF
>TRBJ1-5|-|-|TRBV4-1
TGCGCCGGCAGCCAAGATTCAGGGGCTGGGCAGCCCCAGCATTTT
CAGSQDSGAGQPQHF
>TRBJ2-5|TRBD2|few|TRBV7-7
TGTGCTAGCAGTAGACTAGCGGCACAAGAGACCCAGTACTTC
CASSRLAAQETQYF
>TRBJ2-1|-|-|TRBV20-1
TGCAGTGCTAGAGATCCTCTGCGCCCCTCCTACAATGAGCAGTTCTTC
CSARDPLRPSYNEQFF
>TRBJ2-4|-|-|TRBV20-1
TGCAGTGCTAGCGGGGGTAGAGAGAACCAGTACTTC
CSASGGRENQYF
>TRBJ2-4|-|-|TRBV30
TGTGCCGGGAGTGTACTATGGTCCCTGTACTTC
CAGSVLWSLYF
>TRBJ1-2|TRBD1|few|TRBV18
TGTGCCAGCTCACGCAACAGGGGTGATGGCTACACCTTC
CASSRNRGDGYTF
>TRBJ1-2|-|-|TRBV19
TGTGCCAGTACCCATACGGGACCGCTGAACTATGGCTACACCTTC
CASTHTGPLNYGYTF
>TRBJ2-1|TRBD1|few|TRBV5-5
TGTGCCAGCAGCGGAGACAGGGCTCCTTACAATGAGCAGTTCTTC
CASSGDRAPYNEQFF
>TRBJ2-1|-|-|TRBV7-2
TGTGCCAGCAGCGGATACGGGGTCGATGAGCAGTTCTTC
CASSGYGVDEQFF
>TRBJ2-7|TRBD2|-|TRBV4-3
TGCGCCAGCAGCCAAGATGGGGGGGTCCCCTACGAGCAGTACTTC
CASSQDGGVPYEQYF
>TRBJ2-4|TRBD2|few|TRBV12-3/TRBV12-4
TGTGCCAGCAGTTTTGTAGCGGGGGGCCAGGACATTCAGTACTTC
CASSFVAGGQDIQYF
>TRBJ2-3|TRBD2|few|TRBV13
TGTGCCAGCAGCTGGGGACTAGCGGGAAACACAGATACGCAGTATTTT
CASSWGLAGNTDTQYF
>TRBJ2-1|TRBD2|few|TRBV6-5
TGTGCCAGCAGTTTTGGCGGGAGAGGGAACAATGAGCAGTTCTTC
CASSFGGRGNNEQFF
>TRBJ2-5|-|-|TRBV6-5
TGTGCCAGCACCCCCCGGCCGGGTAGGGGAAAAGAGACCCAGTACTTC
CASTPRPGRGKETQYF
>TRBJ1-1|-|-|TRBV5-5
TGTGCCAGCAGCTTGCAGAGGATGAACACTGAAGCTTTCTTT
CASSLQRMNTEAFF
>TRBJ1-5|TRBD1|-|TRBV18
TGTGCCAGCTCACCCTCAGGGGGCGCGGGACAGCCCCAGCATTTT
CASSPSGGAGQPQHF
>TRBJ2-7|TRBD2|-|TRBV27
TGTGCCAGCAGTTTGCGGGGGGCCGCCTACGAGCAGTACTTC
CASSLRGAAYEQYF
>TRBJ2-3|TRBD1|-|TRBV4-1
TGCGCCAGCAGCCAAGGGGGACAGGGATCCGATACGCAGTATTTT
CASSQGGQGSDTQYF
>TRBJ2-4|TRBD1|-|TRBV4-3
TGCGCCAGCAGCCAAAAGGGACAGGGGAGAAACATTCAGTACTTC
CASSQKGQGRNIQYF
>TRBJ1-2|-|-|TRBV18
TGTGCCAACTCACCACTTGACGGCTATGGCTACACCTTC
CANSPLDGYGYTF
>TRBJ2-5|TRBD1|-|TRBV2
TGTGCCAGCAGGGGGACAGGAACGACCCAGTACTTC
CASRGTGTTQYF
>TRBJ2-3|TRBD1|few|TRBV29-1
TGCAGCGTTGGCACGGGACAGGGCTCGGATACGCAGTATTTT
CSVGTGQGSDTQYF
>TRBJ2-5|-|-|TRBV15
TGTGCCACCAGCAGAGATTCGGAAGAGACCCAGTACTTC
CATSRDSEETQYF
>TRBJ1-1|TRBD1|-|TRBV9
TGTGCCAGCAGCGCCGGACAGGGAAAGTCTGAAGCTTTCTTT
CASSAGQGKSEAFF
>TRBJ2-3|TRBD2|-|TRBV7-2
TGTGCCAGCAGCAATCCCTTTCTAGCGGCCAACACAGATACGCAGTATTTT
CASSNPFLAANTDTQYF
>TRBJ1-1|-|-|TRBV2
TGTGCCAGCAGTGACTGGGAAGTGGCTTTCTTT
CASSDWEVAFF
>TRBJ1-4|-|-|TRBV7-9
TGTGCCAGCAGCTTAGCGCGAAGGGGATGGGAAAAACTGTTTTTT
CASSLARRGWEKLFF
>TRBJ2-1|-|-|TRBV27
TGTGCCAGCAGCCGGACTCGGGACGCTTTCAAACTTGGGCAGTTCTTC
CASSRTRDAFKLGQFF
>TRBJ2-7|-|-|TRBV12-3/TRBV12-4
TGTGCCAGCAGTTTGGCGGGATGCGAGCAGTACTTC
CASSLAGCEQYF
>TRBJ2-7|TRBD2|-|TRBV20-1
TGCAGGGGGACTAGCGGGAGAGATTACGAGCAGTACTTC
CRGTSGRDYEQYF
>TRBJ2-5|-|-|TRBV20-1
TGCAGTGCTAGTCTACAAGGCCGGGGGGAGACCCAGTACTTC
CSASLQGRGETQYF
>TRBJ1-4|-|-|TRBV7-9
TGTACCAGCAGCTCCGGAGAAAAACTGTTTTTT
CTSSSGEKLFF
>TRBJ2-1|TRBD2|few|TRBV20-1
TGCAGTGCTTCAGGACTAGCGGCTAACTACAATGAGCAGTTCTTC
CSASGLAANYNEQFF
>TRBJ1-1|-|-|TRBV4-1
TGCGCCAGCAGAGCACAGGTTGAGACTAAAGCTTTCTTT
CASRAQVETKAFF